This T cell receptor beta chain was observed in a study of shared clonotypes between healthy human individuals. Profiled with immunoSEQ multiplex PCR; TCRdb holds only in-frame clones, not every one. The repertoire holds hundreds of thousands of clones, with around 77% as singletons. Germline V gives CDR1 GTSNPN, CDR2 SVGIG (reference sequence). The CDR3 has 14 residues. Trimming removed 1 base from V and 1 base from J, with 10 bases in between. Worth noting for this clone: Its matching antigen is unknown.

General study points: Sampling included only blood; tissue repertoires likely differ.

The V and J genes are TRBV30 and TRBJ2-5; perhaps D is TRBD1 or TRBD2 (5 bases each). Material for sequencing was PBMCs. The TCR comes from a woman between 40 and 50 years old in good health. Some clones in this sample may be carry-over from other donors' samples. The chain's CDR3 is CAWSAPGTQETQYF. CDR3 sequence (DNA): TGTGCCTGGAGTGCGCCAGGGACCCAAGAGACCCAGTACTTC. Together with reference TRBV30 and TRBJ2-5, the CDR3 gives the full variable domain: SQTIHQWPATLVQPVGSPLSLECTVEGTSNPNLYWYRQAAGRGLQLLFYSVGIGQISSEVPQNLSASRPQDRQFILSSKKLLLSDSGFYLCAWSAPGTQETQYFGPGTRLLVL.